The rows below give T cell receptor beta chains drawn from one sample of a study of blood T cell repertoires in COVID-19. Using immunoSEQ multiplex PCR, the repertoire was profiled, and TCRdb retains in-frame clones only, with some absent. The sample carries 50,000 to 80,000 clones, 70% to 90% recorded once. The source material was PBMCs or T cells enriched from blood (not recorded which). The receptors originated from a middle-aged woman who had recovered from COVID-19. Both conserved end residues are part of each CDR3. The D gene is left open where the match is weak. Clone size is stated in some rows and not others, as once, few, many or a class when expanded.

.	TRBV5-5	TRBJ2-7	.	TGTGCCAGCACCCTGCCGACAGCAACCACCTACGAGCAGTACTTC	CASTLPTATTYEQYF
once	TRBV24-1	TRBJ1-1	.	TGTGCCACCAGTGAAAACACAGGGCCATTGGACATTCGGAACACTGAAGCTTTCTTT	CATSENTGPLDIRNTEAFF
.	TRBV5-1	TRBJ2-4	.	TGCGCCAGCAGCTTGGCCGATGGTTTGGGCAGAAACATTCAGTACTTC	CASSLADGLGRNIQYF
.	TRBV4-1	TRBJ1-1	TRBD1	TGCGCCAGCAGCCAGGGACAGGGGTTGAACACTGAAGCTTTCTTT	CASSQGQGLNTEAFF
.	TRBV3-1/TRBV3-2	TRBJ1-1	.	TGTGCCAGCAGCCAAGGACAGACGAACACTGAAGCTTTCTTT	CASSQGQTNTEAFF
.	TRBV5-4	TRBJ2-3	.	TGTGCCAGCAGCCCAGGCGGCACAGATACGCAGTATTTT	CASSPGGTDTQYF
once	TRBV21-1	TRBJ1-5	.	TGTGCCAGCAGCAAACACCCGGCAACAGGGGGGGCTCAGCCCCAGCATTTT	CASSKHPATGGAQPQHF
.	TRBV5-1	TRBJ1-1	.	TGCGCCAGCAGCTTTGGGGGACAAAGTAACACTGAAGCTTTCTTT	CASSFGGQSNTEAFF
.	TRBV12-5	TRBJ2-3	TRBD2	TGTGCTAGTGGTTTATCGACTAGCGGGGGGAGATCAGATACGCAGTATTTT	CASGLSTSGGRSDTQYF
.	TRBV7-8	TRBJ1-1	TRBD1	TGTGCCAGCAGCTTACTAGGGACAGACGGATCTGAAGCTTTCTTT	CASSLLGTDGSEAFF
.	TRBV27	TRBJ2-2	TRBD2	TGTGCCAGCAGTTTATCGGAGTTAGCAGCGGGGACGAACACCGGGGAGCTGTTTTTT	CASSLSELAAGTNTGELFF
.	TRBV5-4	TRBJ2-3	TRBD2	TGTGCCAGCAGTTACCTAGCGGGGCGGGATACGCAGTATTTT	CASSYLAGRDTQYF
.	TRBV25-1	TRBJ2-7	.	TGTGCCAGCAGCGGACAGACCGCCTACGAGCAGTACTTC	CASSGQTAYEQYF
.	TRBV24-1	TRBJ1-2	TRBD1	TGTGCCACCAGTGACCATGGACAGGGAGCAGGGGTTAACTATGGCTACACCTTC	CATSDHGQGAGVNYGYTF
.	TRBV12-3/TRBV12-4	TRBJ2-7	.	TGTGCCAGCAGTACAGGGCGCAACGAGCAGTACTTC	CASSTGRNEQYF
.	TRBV3-1/TRBV3-2	TRBJ2-1	TRBD2	TGTGCCAGCAGCCAAGAAAGGCTAGCGGGGTACTCCAATGAGCAGTTCTTC	CASSQERLAGYSNEQFF
.	TRBV7-9	TRBJ1-3	.	TGTGCCAGCAGCCCATATACGGGACTCGCAGGAAACACCATATATTTT	CASSPYTGLAGNTIYF
.	TRBV3-1/TRBV3-2	TRBJ2-7	TRBD1	TGTGCCAGCAGCCTAAGACAGGGGGCGGGGCAGTACTTC	CASSLRQGAGQYF
few	TRBV5-1	TRBJ1-2	.	TGCGCCAGCAGATCTACCCAGGGGATGGGCTATGGCTACACCTTC	CASRSTQGMGYGYTF
.	TRBV10-2	TRBJ2-3	.	TGCGCCAGCAGTGAGTCGAGGCCCGGAGCGCAGTATTTT	CASSESRPGAQYF
.	TRBV6-5	TRBJ2-7	.	TGTGCCAGCAGTTACTCGAACAGCGGAGACGAGCAGTACTTC	CASSYSNSGDEQYF
.	TRBV5-5	TRBJ2-7	TRBD1	TGTGCCAGCATAGGTCGACAGGGAACTCACGAGCAGTACTTC	CASIGRQGTHEQYF
.	TRBV2	TRBJ2-3	TRBD2	TGTGCCACTGTAGCGGGGGCCCTAAATACGCAGTATTTT	CATVAGALNTQYF
.	TRBV5-1	TRBJ2-1	TRBD2	TGCGCCAGCAGAAGGGGAACTAGCGGATACAATGAGCAGTTCTTC	CASRRGTSGYNEQFF
few	TRBV5-1	TRBJ2-3	TRBD1	TGCGCCAGCAGCATAGGACCAGGGGGTGTCGATACGCAGTATTTT	CASSIGPGGVDTQYF
.	TRBV10-3	TRBJ2-7	TRBD1	TGTGCCATCAGCCCCGGGACAGGGGGCGCCATCTACGAGCAGTACTTC	CAISPGTGGAIYEQYF
once	TRBV27	TRBJ1-5	.	TGTGCCAGCAGTTTATTCAGGGGCGGCAATCAGCCCCAGCATTTT	CASSLFRGGNQPQHF
.	TRBV11-2	TRBJ1-2	TRBD1	TGTGCCAGCAGACCCGGGAGCAGGGGGCGCAACTATGGCTACACCTTC	CASRPGSRGRNYGYTF
.	TRBV9	TRBJ2-7	TRBD2	TGTGCCAGCAGCGTAGGACTAGCGGGGGACTACGAGCAGTACTTC	CASSVGLAGDYEQYF